A single sample is the source of the 14 T cell receptor beta chains below, sequenced in a study of CD8+ T cells in alopecia areata. Treatment meaning: oral pan-JAK inhibitor, 5-10 mg twice daily. Sequencing relied on a cDNA template that was reverse transcribed from extracted RNA. Repertoires were generated with immunoSEQ multiplex PCR, while TCRdb's copy carries only in-frame clones and drops some. This sample yields approximately 280,000 clones, of which over 45% are seen a single time; under 2% belongs to the top ten. The sequenced sample was CD4+ T cells sorted from blood, obtained at week 24, from a patient treated with tofacitinib. These receptors came from a human donor with alopecia areata.

The J gene is TRBJ2-7, the V gene TRBV30; 7 nucleotides line up with TRBD1. In germline, CDR1 is GTSNPN, CDR2 SVGIG (reference sequence). CDR3 size: 13 residues. Trimming removed 2 bases from V and 2 bases from J; junction bases left unmatched: 3. For the CDR3, the DNA is TGTGCCTGGAGTCCAGGACAGGCCTACGAGCAGTACTTC. The encoded protein is CAWSPGQAYEQYF.

V gene TRBV15 combines with J gene TRBJ1-2, with D unresolved. The CDR3 consists of 12 residues. CDR1 and CDR2 (germline): LNHNV, YYDKDF (reference sequence). V lost 3 bases, J lost 14 bases, and 16 bases lay in between. This CDR3 reads CATSRPIGEKTF. CDR3 in DNA: TGTGCCACCAGCAGGCCGATTGGGGAGAAGACCTTC.

This clone was found once. This chain joins TRBV5-4 and TRBJ2-1, with a tentative D call TRBD1 (6 bases). Germline assignment: CDR1 SGHNT and CDR2 YYREEE (reference sequence). This CDR3 comprises 16 residues. Between the trimmed V and J ends, which lost 5 bases and 2 bases, there was a span of 17 bases. For the CDR3, the DNA is TGTGCCAGCAGAAAGGGACAAGAGCTCACCTACAATGAGCAGTTCTTC. Protein: CASRKGQELTYNEQFF.

This clone was seen only a few times. The chain is built from TRBV19 and TRBJ1-2, with 9 positions matching TRBD1. Germline V lookup: CDR1 LNHDA, CDR2 SQIVND (reference sequence). The CDR3 has 14 amino acids. Trimming took 3 bases from V and 5 from J; bases not matched to a gene: 4. The CDR3 is CASSMGQGPYGYTF. CDR3 bases: TGTGCCAGTAGTATGGGACAGGGCCCATATGGCTACACCTTC. Full variable domain (missing parts from reference TRBV19 and TRBJ1-2): DGGITQSPKYLFRKEGQNVTLSCEQNLNHDAMYWYRQDPGQGLRLIYYSQIVNDFQKGDIAEGYSVSREKKESFPLTVTSAQKNPTAFYLCASSMGQGPYGYTFGSGTRLTVV.

V and J are TRBV19 and TRBJ2-1; TRBD1 might be the D (6 bases). CDR3 length equals 15 residues. Germline loops: CDR1 LNHDA, CDR2 SQIVND (reference sequence). V was shortened by 5 bases and J by 1 base, with 12 bases between the two germline ends. The CDR3 sequence: CASSAKGVSYNEQFF. CDR3 bases: TGTGCCAGTAGTGCCAAGGGGGTATCCTACAATGAGCAGTTCTTC.

This clone was recorded only once. The rearrangement links TRBV6-4 to TRBJ1-2; tentatively, D is TRBD1 (5 bases). This CDR3 has 13 amino acids. The V and J ends lost 11 bases and 7 bases respectively, with 20 bases between them. CDR1 is MRHNA and CDR2 is SNTAGT in the germline V gene. The chain's CDR3 is CAPGRGANRGYTF. CDR3 nucleotides: TGTGCCCCCGGGCGGGGCGCGAATCGTGGCTACACCTTC.

The chain links TRBV7-2 to TRBJ1-2, with D uncertain. V lost 5 bases and J lost 5, with 18 bases in between. The CDR3 is 15 amino acids. The germline gives CDR1 SGHTA, CDR2 FQGNSA. In DNA, the CDR3 is TGTGCCAGCAGCCCGACCGGGGAGCTTCGGTATGGCTACACCTTC. Translating gives CASSPTGELRYGYTF.

The table lists this clone with many counts. The rearrangement uses TRBV14 and TRBJ2-2; D remains unclear. V was shortened by 4 bases and J by 0 bases, with 6 bases between the two germline ends. This CDR3 has 14 residues. CDR1 is SGHDN, CDR2 FVKESK, per germline. This CDR3 is CASSLRANTGELFF. In nucleotides, the CDR3 is TGTGCCAGCAGCCTGAGAGCGAACACCGGGGAGCTGTTTTTT.

This clone was recorded a few times. The V gene is TRBV5-1, the J gene TRBJ1-1; maybe TRBD1 (5 bases). The CDR3 extends over 15 amino acids. With 4 bases removed from V and 0 bases from J, the gap between germline ends came to 13 bases. Germline CDR1 reads SGHRS; CDR2 reads YFSETQ. Here the CDR3 reads CASSLMGPVNTEAFF. CDR3 nucleotides: TGCGCCAGCAGCCTCATGGGACCGGTGAACACTGAAGCTTTCTTT.

This clone was seen only a few times. The chain is built from TRBV4-3 and TRBJ1-3; tentative D call: TRBD1 (5 bases). This CDR3 has 15 residues. V gave up 4 bases and J gave up 1 base, with 11 bases separating them. Germline CDR1 and CDR2: LGHNA and YSLEER. The CDR3 nucleotides read TGCGCCAGCAGCCCCCACAGGAATTCTGGAAACACCATATATTTT. It translates to CASSPHRNSGNTIYF.

CDR3 region: CASSQGLTSGGEETQYF. The CDR3 DNA follows: TGTGCCAGCAGCCAAGGTCTGACTAGCGGGGGCGAAGAGACCCAGTACTTC. The chain couples TRBV14 to TRBJ2-5, with TRBD2 identical over 12 bases. This CDR3 has 17 amino acids. Germline values: CDR1 SGHDN, CDR2 FVKESK. With 1 base clipped from V and 3 bases from J, the junction kept 6 bases outside the gene matches.

The chain couples TRBV9 to TRBJ1-1; 7 nucleotides agree with TRBD1. Germline V gives CDR1 SGDLS, CDR2 YYNGEE. This CDR3 is built from 14 residues. Trimming at V came to 3 bases and at J to 4 bases, leaving 6 bases not matched to a gene. As DNA, the CDR3 is TGTGCCAGCAGCGCGCGGGACAGAGGCACTGAAGCTTTCTTT. Amino acids: CASSARDRGTEAFF.

This clone is a singleton in its sample. The gene calls are TRBV4-3 and TRBJ2-4; 9 bases are shared with TRBD2. Germline values: CDR1 LGHNA, CDR2 YSLEER. V shed 5 bases and J 7 bases; nucleotides not matched to a gene: 9. The CDR3 is 15 amino acids. CDR3 sequence (DNA): TGCGCCAGCAGCTGGCGGGGGGGCCGGGAGAACATTCAGTACTTC. Protein sequence: CASSWRGGRENIQYF.

This chain uses TRBV5-1 with TRBJ2-3; the D gene could be TRBD1 or TRBD2 (5 bases each). CDR3 length equals 15 residues. CDR1 and CDR2 from the germline V gene are SGHRS and YFSETQ. Deletions cut 7 bases from V and 0 bases from J, with 15 bases between. CDR3 sequence (DNA): TGCGCCAGCCGCATGGTGGGGGAAAGCACAGATACGCAGTATTTT. Its protein is CASRMVGESTDTQYF.